These 15 T cell receptor beta chains were all obtained from the same sample, sequenced in a study of T cell repertoires in cytomegalovirus infection. TCRdb re-called the reads through MiXCR, storing one row per CDR3 protein. The sample lists roughly 250,000 distinct CDR3 sequences, approximately 24% seen once, with around a sixth in the top ten. Specimen: CD8+ T cells from PBMCs. These receptors were collected from a human donor in good health (CMV status not recorded). Some clones in this sample may be carry-over from other donors' samples.

There are many counts of this clonotype. The chain combines TRBV7-8 with TRBJ2-3; possibly TRBD2 for D (5 bases). CDR1 and CDR2 (germline): SGHVS, FQNEAQ. This CDR3 is built from 17 residues. Trimming stripped 6 bases from V and 0 bases from J, with 19 bases between. The CDR3 bases are TGTGCCAGCAGTCAGAACGTCGGGATTTGGAGCACAGATACGCAGTATTTT. This translates into CASSQNVGIWSTDTQYF.

This chain uses TRBV12-3 or TRBV12-4 with TRBJ1-2; D gene ambiguous. V shed 8 bases and J shed 7 bases, with 8 bases lying between them. CDR3 length: 10 amino acids. Written as DNA, the CDR3 is TGTGCCAGCGGACCGGGTGGCTACACCTTC. Its translation is CASGPGGYTF.

There are many counts of this clonotype. The chain combines TRBV6-2 or TRBV6-3 with TRBJ2-1; weak D call: TRBD1 (6 bases). This CDR3 comprises 15 residues. V dropped 3 bases and J dropped 5 bases, with 14 bases sitting between them. Germline CDR1 MNHEY, CDR2 SVGEGT. CDR3 residues: CASSYSGALHNEQFF. DNA of the CDR3: TGTGCCAGCAGTTATTCAGGGGCGCTCCACAATGAGCAGTTCTTC.

This clonotype has a handful of counts. The rearrangement links TRBV28 to TRBJ2-7; D tentatively reads TRBD1 or TRBD2 (5 bases each). Germline values: CDR1 MDHEN, CDR2 SYDVKM. The CDR3 has 13 residues. Trimming took off 6 bases at V and 2 bases at J, with 11 bases between the two ends. In DNA, the CDR3 is TGTGCCAGCAGAGTAGGGACGCCCTACGAGCAGTACTTC. It is translated as CASRVGTPYEQYF.

The genes are TRBV29-1 and TRBJ2-1; 8 bases fit TRBD2. The CDR3 covers 13 residues. The trim removed 4 bases at V and 4 bases at J, leaving 3 bases unmatched. In germline, CDR1 is SQVTM, CDR2 ANQGSEA. DNA of the CDR3: TGCAGCGTTGGCGGGGGGCTGTACAATGAGCAGTTCTTC. Translation gives CSVGGGLYNEQFF.

The chain is built from TRBV5-4 and TRBJ2-7; 9 nucleotides align to TRBD2. The junction had 6 bases not matched to a gene; V was cut back by 3 bases and J by 5 bases. CDR1 is SGHNT, CDR2 YYREEE, per germline (reference sequence). The CDR3 extends over 14 amino acids. The CDR3 is CASSWASGDNEQYF. In DNA, the CDR3 is TGTGCCAGCAGCTGGGCTAGCGGGGACAACGAGCAGTACTTC.

This clonotype was counted only a few times. V is TRBV7-9 and J is TRBJ1-2; D ambiguous. Germline CDR1 SEHNR, CDR2 FQNEAQ (reference sequence). The CDR3 contains 15 residues. Deletions cut 4 bases from V and 6 bases from J, with 18 bases between. This CDR3 reads CASSSIDLLRDGYTF. DNA of the CDR3: TGTGCCAGCAGCTCGATCGATCTACTAAGGGATGGCTACACCTTC. Full variable domain (remainder filled in from reference TRBV7-9 and TRBJ1-2): DTGVSQNPRHKITKRGQNVTFRCDPISEHNRLYWYRQTLGQGPEFLTYFQNEAQLEKSRLLSDRFSAERPKGSFSTLEIQRTEQGDSAMYLCASSSIDLLRDGYTFGSGTRLTVV.

This clonotype was seen many times. This chain links TRBV7-8 with TRBJ2-5, with 7 positions matching TRBD2. Per the germline V gene, CDR1 is SGHVS and CDR2 is FQNEAQ. The CDR3 totals 15 residues. The junction had 5 bases not matched to a gene; V was cut back by 0 bases and J by 4 bases. This chain's CDR3 is CASSLALASGETQYF. The CDR3 nucleotides read TGTGCCAGCAGCTTAGCGCTGGCTAGCGGAGAGACCCAGTACTTC.

This clonotype was counted at least ten times. The chain employs TRBV28 and TRBJ2-7; D not resolved. Germline CDR1 reads MDHEN; CDR2 reads SYDVKM. The CDR3 runs to 11 residues. The V and J ends lost 8 bases and 0 bases respectively, with 5 bases between them. CDR3 protein: CASGLSYEQYF. The CDR3 DNA reads as TGTGCCAGCGGGCTCTCCTACGAGCAGTACTTC.

The V and J genes are TRBV11-2 and TRBJ2-3, with a tentative D call TRBD2 (6 bases). CDR3 length equals 17 residues. Germline lookup yields CDR1 SGHAT and CDR2 FQNNGV. The V end was cut by 4 bases, the J end by 5 bases, with 22 bases between. The CDR3 spells CASSWGWGVMGVDTQYF. In nucleotides, the CDR3 is TGTGCCAGCAGCTGGGGGTGGGGGGTGATGGGGGTAGATACGCAGTATTTT.

This clonotype was seen a few times. V is TRBV28 and J is TRBJ1-6, with 7 bases matching TRBD1. There are 16 residues in the CDR3. Germline loops: CDR1 MDHEN, CDR2 SYDVKM. The V and J ends lost 5 bases and 7 bases, in that order; junction bases with no gene match: 11. The CDR3 loop is CASSALSGTENSPLHF. DNA for the CDR3: TGTGCCAGCAGTGCCTTGTCCGGGACAGAGAATTCACCCCTCCACTTT.

This clonotype was seen ten or more times. The rearrangement joins TRBV11-2 to TRBJ2-3, with a weak D call TRBD1 (6 bases). CDR1 and CDR2 from the germline V gene are SGHAT and FQNNGV. V was pared by 5 bases and J by 5 bases, with 8 bases between. This CDR3 is 12 amino acids long. The CDR3 spells CASSHREDTQYF. The CDR3 DNA is TGTGCCAGCAGCCACAGGGAAGATACGCAGTATTTT.

CDR3 sequence (DNA): TGTGCCAGCAGCCAAGATCGGGAACTTAAAGCCTACGAGCAGTACTTC. It yields the protein CASSQDRELKAYEQYF. The chain carries TRBV3-1 and TRBJ2-7; weak D call: TRBD2 (5 bases). The CDR3 totals 16 residues. Trimming took 0 bases from V and 2 from J, leaving 14 bases between them. Germline V gives CDR1 LGHDT, CDR2 YNNKEL (reference sequence).

The CDR3 sequence is CSVEDQNTQYF. Here the CDR3 DNA reads TGCAGCGTTGAAGACCAGAATACGCAGTATTTT. The chain links TRBV29-1 to TRBJ2-3; D remains unclear. Trimming stripped 0 bases from V and 7 bases from J, with 5 bases between. Per germline, CDR1 SQVTM and CDR2 ANQGSEA. The CDR3 contains 11 residues.

This clonotype has more than one count but fewer than ten. The chain links TRBV5-1 to TRBJ2-1; 10 nucleotides align to TRBD1. CDR1 is SGHRS, CDR2 YFSETQ, per germline. V gave up 3 bases and J gave up 7 bases; unmatched junction bases: 4. The CDR3 consists of 14 residues. In DNA, the CDR3 is TGCGCCAGCAGCTGGGGGACAGGGGCTAATGAGCAGTTCTTC. The encoded protein is CASSWGTGANEQFF. The variable domain in full, with the rest retrieved from reference TRBV5-1 and TRBJ2-1, is KAGVTQTPRYLIKTRGQQVTLSCSPISGHRSVSWYQQTPGQGLQFLFEYFSETQRNKGNFPGRFSGRQFSNSRSEMNVSTLELGDSALYLCASSWGTGANEQFFGPGTRLTVL.